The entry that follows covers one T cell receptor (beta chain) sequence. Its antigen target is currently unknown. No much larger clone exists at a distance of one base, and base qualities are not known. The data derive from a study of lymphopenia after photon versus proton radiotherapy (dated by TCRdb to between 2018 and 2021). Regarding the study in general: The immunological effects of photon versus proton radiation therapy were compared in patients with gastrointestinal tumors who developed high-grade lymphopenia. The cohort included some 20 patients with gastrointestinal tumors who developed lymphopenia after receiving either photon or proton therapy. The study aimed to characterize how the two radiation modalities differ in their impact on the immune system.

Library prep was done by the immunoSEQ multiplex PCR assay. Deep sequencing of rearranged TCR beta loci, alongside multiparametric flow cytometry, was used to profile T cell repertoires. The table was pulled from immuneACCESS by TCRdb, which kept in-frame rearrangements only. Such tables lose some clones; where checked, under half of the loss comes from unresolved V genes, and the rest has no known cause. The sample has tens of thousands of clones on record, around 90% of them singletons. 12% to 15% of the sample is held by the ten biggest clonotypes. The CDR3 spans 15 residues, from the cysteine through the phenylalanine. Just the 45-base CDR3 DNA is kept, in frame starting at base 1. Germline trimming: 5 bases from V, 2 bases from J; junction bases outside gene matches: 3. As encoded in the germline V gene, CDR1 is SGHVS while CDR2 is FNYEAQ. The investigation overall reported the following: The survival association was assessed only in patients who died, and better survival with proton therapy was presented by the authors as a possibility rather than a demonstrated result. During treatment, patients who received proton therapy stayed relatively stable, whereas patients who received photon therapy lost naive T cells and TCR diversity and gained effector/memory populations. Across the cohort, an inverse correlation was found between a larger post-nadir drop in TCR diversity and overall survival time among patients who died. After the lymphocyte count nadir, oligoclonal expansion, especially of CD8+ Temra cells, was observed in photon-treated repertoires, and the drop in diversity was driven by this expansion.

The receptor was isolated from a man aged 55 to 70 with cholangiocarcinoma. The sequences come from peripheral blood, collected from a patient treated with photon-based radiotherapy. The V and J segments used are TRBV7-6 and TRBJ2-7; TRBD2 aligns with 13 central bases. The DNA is TGTGCCAGCAGCAGAGGGACTAGCGGGACCTACGAGCAGTACTTC. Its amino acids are CASSRGTSGTYEQYF. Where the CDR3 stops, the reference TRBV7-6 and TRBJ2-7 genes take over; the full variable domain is GAGVSQSPRYKVTKRGQDVALRCDPISGHVSLYWYRQALGQGPEFLTYFNYEAQQDKSGLPNDRFSAERPEGSISTLTIQRTEQRDSAMYRCASSRGTSGTYEQYFGPGTRLTVT.